The clone carrying this TCR beta chain was observed once. This sample was included in a study of blood T cell repertoires in COVID-19. With 6 bases removed from V and 6 bases from J, the gap between germline ends came to 12 bases. CDR1 is KGHSH, CDR2 LQKENI, per germline. This CDR3 has 13 amino acids. The protocol was immunoSEQ multiplex PCR, while the TCRdb copy is restricted to in-frame clones and leaves out a portion. The top ten clones hold under 4.5% of a sample with tens of thousands of clones, around 82% of them seen once. The sample consisted of peripheral blood. This receptor was taken from a man aged 50 to 59 with acute or convalescent COVID-19. V and J are TRBV18 and TRBJ1-5; no definite D call. CDR3 DNA: TGTGCCAGCTCCGAGGGAGCTTTTCAGCCCCAGCATTTT. Protein product: CASSEGAFQPQHF.